These 3 T cell receptor beta chains were sequenced from one sample in a study of blood T cells in healthy people across ages. Alongside a J-beta primer mix, a sample-barcoded 5' primer served in a second PCR lasting 7 to 11 cycles. TCRdb ran MiXCR on the 5' RACE reads and lists one entry per CDR3 protein. Of about 1 million distinct CDR3 sequences listed, 35% to 50% are singletons. The sample taken for sequencing was blood. These receptors were taken from a woman aged 55-69 years in good health.

This clonotype was recorded many times. The V call is TRBV29-1, the J call TRBJ2-3; 8 nucleotides agree with TRBD2. This CDR3 is 13 amino acids long. Germline assignment: CDR1 SQVTM and CDR2 ANQGSEA. The J segment lost 6 bases and the V segment lost 0 bases, leaving 2 bases of the junction unmatched. This CDR3 is CSVEDGRADTQYF. The DNA of the CDR3 is TGCAGCGTTGAAGACGGGAGGGCCGATACGCAGTATTTT.

The chain has TRBV4-3 and TRBJ2-1; 12 nucleotides align to TRBD2. Germline-derived CDR1 and CDR2 are LGHNA and YSLEER. After removal of 8 bases from V and 1 base from J, the junction contained 6 bases not matched to a gene. There are 16 residues in the CDR3. CDR3 amino acids: CASATSGGGSYNEQFF. The CDR3 nucleotides read TGCGCCAGCGCGACTAGCGGGGGAGGATCCTACAATGAGCAGTTCTTC.

This clonotype was seen a handful of times. CDR3 amino acids: CSVDMENTDTQYF. In nucleotides, the CDR3 is TGCAGCGTTGACATGGAGAACACAGATACGCAGTATTTT. This chain joins TRBV29-1 and TRBJ2-3; D unresolved. The CDR3 runs to 13 residues. Per the germline V gene, CDR1 is SQVTM and CDR2 is ANQGSEA. With 3 bases removed from V and 2 bases from J, the gap between germline ends came to 9 bases.